The 21 T cell receptor beta chains below come from one sample, sequenced in a study of beta chain features in type 1 diabetes. The entirety of the isolated RNA underwent reverse transcription, so expressed TCRB transcripts were sequenced. The repertoire was sequenced with immunoSEQ multiplex PCR; TCRdb's copy has only in-frame clones and lacks some. Of under 200,000 clones listed, around 8.5% are singletons. The source material was central memory CD4+ T cells from blood. The receptors derive from a man between 18 and 29 years old in good health.

Only a few counts were recorded for this clone. The chain carries TRBV4-2 and TRBJ1-3, with D possibly being TRBD1 (5 bases). CDR3 length: 16 amino acids. The V gene's germline CDR1 is LGHNA and CDR2 YNFKEQ. V lost 0 bases and J 2 bases, leaving 11 bases between the germline ends. The DNA for the CDR3 is TGTGCCAGCAGCCAAGAACCGACGACAGCTGGAAACACCATATATTTT. It encodes CASSQEPTTAGNTIYF.

The chain has TRBV4-3 and TRBJ2-2, with 7 bases aligning to TRBD1. Germline lookup yields CDR1 LGHNA and CDR2 YSLEER. This CDR3 contains 17 residues. The V segment lost 0 bases and the J segment 6 bases; nucleotides outside the gene matches: 10. The CDR3 reads CASSQEGGAGFSGELFF. For the CDR3, the DNA is TGCGCCAGCAGCCAAGAAGGGGGCGCTGGCTTTTCCGGGGAGCTGTTTTTT.

V usage is TRBV6-6 and J usage is TRBJ1-2, with a weak D call TRBD1 (5 bases). Germline V lookup: CDR1 MNHNY, CDR2 SVGAGI (reference sequence). V was trimmed by 2 bases and J by 4 bases, leaving 11 bases between them. The CDR3 covers 14 residues. The CDR3 DNA sequence: TGTGCCAGCAGTTACAATCCAGGGTCCTATGGCTACACCTTC. Translated: CASSYNPGSYGYTF.

This clone was counted a few times. The genes are TRBV28 and TRBJ1-4; D unresolved. Germline V gene sequence: CDR1 MDHEN, CDR2 SYDVKM. This CDR3 contains 13 residues. Trimming stripped 1 base from V and 6 bases from J, with 6 bases between. The CDR3 region has the DNA TGTGCCAGCAGTTTATCCCGGTATGAAAAACTGTTTTTT. Encoded protein: CASSLSRYEKLFF.

Notes on this clone: Other DNA sequences in this specimen translate into the identical CDR3. The rearrangement uses TRBV5-6 and TRBJ2-4; perhaps TRBD1 as D (5 bases). Per germline, CDR1 SGHDT and CDR2 YYEEEE. V gave up 4 bases and J gave up 0 bases, with 8 bases separating them. The CDR3 runs to 14 residues. CDR3 DNA sequence: TGTGCCAGCAGCGTTCAGGGAGCCAAAAACATTCAGTACTTC. Its protein product is CASSVQGAKNIQYF.

The chain uses TRBV28 and TRBJ2-7; 9 positions agree with TRBD1. The V and J ends lost 6 bases and 2 bases, in that order; junction bases with no gene match: 8. Germline V gene data show CDR1 as MDHEN and CDR2 as SYDVKM. The CDR3 extends over 15 amino acids. Here the CDR3 reads CASRDSGTGTYEQYF. The CDR3 region has the DNA TGTGCCAGCAGAGACTCCGGGACAGGGACCTACGAGCAGTACTTC.

This clone was counted a few times. The chain links TRBV15 to TRBJ1-4; D may be TRBD1 (5 bases). Germline V gene sequence: CDR1 LNHNV, CDR2 YYDKDF (reference sequence). The V end lost 3 bases, the J end lost 4 bases, and 6 bases lay between the germline ends. The CDR3 spans 13 residues. The CDR3 DNA follows: TGTGCCACCAGCAGGGACATTAATGAAAAACTGTTTTTT. Protein: CATSRDINEKLFF.

The chain couples TRBV30 to TRBJ1-2, with D possibly TRBD1 on 6 matching bases. V dropped 1 base and J dropped 5 bases, with 11 bases sitting between them. The V gene's germline CDR1 is GTSNPN and CDR2 SVGIG (reference sequence). CDR3 size: 13 residues. CDR3 DNA sequence: TGTGCCTGGAGTGAGAACGGACAGTATGGCTACACCTTC. It yields the protein CAWSENGQYGYTF.

This clone was seen a handful of times. V is TRBV7-2 and J is TRBJ1-4; 9 bases line up with TRBD1. Germline V gives CDR1 SGHTA, CDR2 FQGNSA. The CDR3 spans 15 residues. After removal of 4 bases from V and 7 bases from J, the junction contained 7 bases not matched to a gene. As DNA, the CDR3 is TGTGCCAGCAGCTCCATGGGACAGGGAATTGAAAAACTGTTTTTT. It yields the protein CASSSMGQGIEKLFF.

The V and J genes are TRBV7-2 and TRBJ2-1; D is perhaps TRBD1 (6 bases). The V and J ends lost 4 bases and 7 bases respectively, with 17 bases between them. The germline CDR1 and CDR2 sequences are SGHTA and FQGNSA. The CDR3 spans 15 residues. The DNA of the CDR3 is TGTGCCAGCAGCTCAGGCCTACAGGGAAAGAATGAGCAGTTCTTC. Protein product: CASSSGLQGKNEQFF.

The sample holds a few counts of this clone. CDR3 loop: CASSLGQHNQPQHF. In DNA form, the CDR3 reads TGCGCCAGCAGCTTGGGACAGCACAATCAGCCCCAGCATTTT. V usage is TRBV5-1 and J usage is TRBJ1-5; TRBD1 is a possible D gene (5 bases). The length of the CDR3 is 14 residues. Germline V gene lookup returns CDR1 SGHRS and CDR2 YFSETQ. The germline V and J ends were trimmed by 0 bases and 3 bases, with 7 bases remaining between them.

This clone has only a few counts. CDR3 loop: CASSHQQSGAGTGELFF. The CDR3 region has the DNA TGTGCCAGCAGCCACCAGCAGTCAGGGGCCGGCACCGGGGAGCTGTTTTTT. The chain couples TRBV7-2 to TRBJ2-2; possible D gene TRBD1, 6 bases. Germline V gene data show CDR1 as SGHTA and CDR2 as FQGNSA. V was pared by 5 bases and J by 4 bases, with 20 bases between. CDR3 length: 17 amino acids.

As to this clone: At one end the junction does not follow the germline gene, possibly because of a read error. The CDR3 DNA reads as TGTGCCAGCAGTTACTCTCCTAGCGGGGACACAGATACGCAGTATTTT. Protein product: CASSYSPSGDTDTQYF. The V and J genes are TRBV10-3 and TRBJ2-3; TRBD2 matches at 9 bases. CDR3 size: 16 residues. The germline CDR1 and CDR2 sequences are ENHRY and SYGVKD.

On this clone: Other nucleotide sequences in the sample specify the same CDR3. The gene calls are TRBV5-1 and TRBJ2-7; 9 positions match TRBD2. The CDR3 length is 14 residues. With V trimmed by 0 bases and J by 6 bases, 4 bases remained unmatched. Germline V lookup: CDR1 SGHRS, CDR2 YFSETQ. The CDR3 here is CASSLVSGRGEQYF. Written as DNA, the CDR3 is TGCGCCAGCAGCTTGGTTAGCGGGAGAGGCGAGCAGTACTTC.

The chain has TRBV11-2 and TRBJ2-1; no definite D call. CDR1 is SGHAT, CDR2 FQNNGV, per germline. The CDR3 sequence is 14 residues long. Trimming took 3 bases from V and 0 from J, leaving 6 bases between them. CDR3 DNA: TGTGCCAGCAGCTTCTATGGCTCCTACAATGAGCAGTTCTTC. The encoded protein is CASSFYGSYNEQFF.

V and J are TRBV28 and TRBJ2-1; the D gene is possibly TRBD1 (5 bases). Germline V gives CDR1 MDHEN, CDR2 SYDVKM. CDR3 size: 15 residues. V was pared by 7 bases and J by 0 bases, with 13 bases between. DNA for the CDR3: TGTGCCAGCAACCCGGCAGGGTACTCCTACAATGAGCAGTTCTTC. It translates to CASNPAGYSYNEQFF.

This clone was seen a few times. The chain uses TRBV7-2 and TRBJ1-1; 7 bases match TRBD1. After removal of 6 bases from V and 8 bases from J, the junction contained 9 bases not matched to a gene. Germline CDR1 is SGHTA and CDR2 is FQGNSA. The CDR3 totals 13 residues. The CDR3 DNA follows: TGTGCCAGCAGTCTAGACAGGGACTTGGAAGCTTTCTTT. Its protein product is CASSLDRDLEAFF.

This clone was counted between two and nine times. The chain is built from TRBV6-5 and TRBJ2-7, with 7 bases fitting TRBD1. With V trimmed by 5 bases and J by 6 bases, 4 bases remained unmatched. The V gene's germline CDR1 is MNHEY and CDR2 SVGAGI. CDR3 length: 12 residues. The CDR3 bases are TGTGCCAGCAGTCGTACAGGGGTCGAGCAGTACTTC. Translating it yields CASSRTGVEQYF.

This clone was seen a handful of times. The chain links TRBV7-9 to TRBJ1-1, with 7 bases aligning to TRBD1. Germline V gene data show CDR1 as SEHNR and CDR2 as FQNEAQ (reference sequence). The CDR3 extends over 15 amino acids. Losses at the gene ends were 4 bases for V and 6 bases for J; bases not matched to a gene: 11. CDR3 loop: CASSSSRTTGAEAFF. The DNA of the CDR3 is TGTGCCAGCAGCTCCAGTAGGACCACAGGGGCTGAAGCTTTCTTT. Full variable domain (remainder filled in from reference TRBV7-9 and TRBJ1-1): DTGVSQNPRHKITKRGQNVTFRCDPISEHNRLYWYRQTLGQGPEFLTYFQNEAQLEKSRLLSDRFSAERPKGSFSTLEIQRTEQGDSAMYLCASSSSRTTGAEAFFGQGTRLTVV.

V and J are TRBV10-3 and TRBJ1-3; D not resolved. CDR1 and CDR2 from the germline V gene are ENHRY and SYGVKD. This CDR3 is built from 14 residues. The ends were cut back, 3 bases at V and 2 bases at J, with 8 bases in the middle. The CDR3, as DNA: TGTGCCATCAGTGATACAGTGCCTGGAAACACCATATATTTT. It codes for CAISDTVPGNTIYF.

V is TRBV28 and J is TRBJ2-1, with 7 bases matching TRBD2. The CDR3 consists of 14 residues. Germline CDR1 is MDHEN and CDR2 is SYDVKM. Unmatched junction bases numbered 7, after V lost 4 bases and J lost 7 bases. The CDR3 here is CASSSIAGDNEQFF. As DNA, the CDR3 is TGTGCCAGCAGTTCCATTGCGGGAGATAATGAGCAGTTCTTC.